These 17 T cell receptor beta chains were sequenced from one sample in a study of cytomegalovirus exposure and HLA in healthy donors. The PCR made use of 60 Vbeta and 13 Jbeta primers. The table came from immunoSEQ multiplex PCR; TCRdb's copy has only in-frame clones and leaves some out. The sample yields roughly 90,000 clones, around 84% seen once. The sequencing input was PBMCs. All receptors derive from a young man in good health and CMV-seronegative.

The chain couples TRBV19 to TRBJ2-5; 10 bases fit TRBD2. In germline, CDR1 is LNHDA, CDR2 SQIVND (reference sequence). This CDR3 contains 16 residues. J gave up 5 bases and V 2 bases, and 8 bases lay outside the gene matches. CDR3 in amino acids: CASSIPLAGVEETQYF. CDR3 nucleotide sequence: TGTGCCAGTAGTATACCTCTAGCGGGAGTCGAGGAGACCCAGTACTTC.

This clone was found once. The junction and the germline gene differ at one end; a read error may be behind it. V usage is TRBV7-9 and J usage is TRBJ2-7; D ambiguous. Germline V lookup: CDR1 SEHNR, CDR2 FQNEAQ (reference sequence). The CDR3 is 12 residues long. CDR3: CSSSFEVYEQYF. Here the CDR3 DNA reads TGTTCCAGCAGCTTTGAGGTATACGAGCAGTACTTC. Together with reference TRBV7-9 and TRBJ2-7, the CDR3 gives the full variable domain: DTGVSQNPRHKITKRGQNVTFRCDPISEHNRLYWYRQTLGQGPEFLTYFQNEAQLEKSRLLSDRFSAERPKGSFSTLEIQRTEQGDSAMYLCSSSFEVYEQYFGPGTRLTVT.

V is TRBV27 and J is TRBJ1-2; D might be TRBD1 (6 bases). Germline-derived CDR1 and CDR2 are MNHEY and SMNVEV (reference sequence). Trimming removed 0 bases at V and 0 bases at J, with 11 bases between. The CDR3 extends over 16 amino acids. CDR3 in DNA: TGTGCCAGCAGTTTATCATGGGGACACCCTAACTATGGCTACACCTTC. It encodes CASSLSWGHPNYGYTF.

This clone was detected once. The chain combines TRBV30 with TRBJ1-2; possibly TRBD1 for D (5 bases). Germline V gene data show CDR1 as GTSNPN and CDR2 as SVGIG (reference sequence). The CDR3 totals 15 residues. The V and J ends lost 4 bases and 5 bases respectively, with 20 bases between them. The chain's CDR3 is CAWITTRLGGYGYTF. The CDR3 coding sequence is TGTGCCTGGATAACGACTCGATTGGGGGGTTATGGCTACACCTTC.

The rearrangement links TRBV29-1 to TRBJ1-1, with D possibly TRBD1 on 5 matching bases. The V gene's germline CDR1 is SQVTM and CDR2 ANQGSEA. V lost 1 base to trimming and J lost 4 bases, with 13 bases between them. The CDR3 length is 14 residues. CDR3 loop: CSVEGQGAVTEAFF. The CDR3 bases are TGCAGCGTTGAAGGTCAGGGCGCGGTCACTGAAGCTTTCTTT.

CDR3 nucleotide sequence: TGCGCCAGCAGCCAAGAAACAGCGGCTTGGGGAAACACCATATATTTT. The encoded protein is CASSQETAAWGNTIYF. V and J are TRBV4-1 and TRBJ1-3; D unclear. Germline CDR1 MGHRA, CDR2 YSYEKL. The V gene lost 0 bases and the J gene lost 4 bases, with 13 bases spanning the gap. This CDR3 region has 16 residues.

CDR3 protein: CASSFPQGGTGNTIYF. Here the CDR3 DNA reads TGTGCCAGCAGCTTCCCTCAAGGGGGTACAGGAAACACCATATATTTT. The chain uses TRBV7-2 and TRBJ1-3; D perhaps matches TRBD1 (6 bases). CDR3 size: 16 residues. Trimming took 3 bases from V and 4 from J, leaving 16 bases between them. Per germline, CDR1 SGHTA and CDR2 FQGNSA. The full variable domain, in which reference TRBV7-2 and TRBJ1-3 provide the parts outside the CDR3, is GAGVSQSPSNKVTEKGKDVELRCDPISGHTALYWYRQSLGQGLEFLIYFQGNSAPDKSGLPSDRFSAERTGGSVSTLTIQRTQQEDSAVYLCASSFPQGGTGNTIYFGEGSWLTVV.

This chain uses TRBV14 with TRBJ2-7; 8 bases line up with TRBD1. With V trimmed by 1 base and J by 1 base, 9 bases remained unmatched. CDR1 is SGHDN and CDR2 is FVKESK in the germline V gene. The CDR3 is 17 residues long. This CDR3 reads CASSQGPRGLRSYEQYF. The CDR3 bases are TGTGCCAGCAGCCAAGGCCCCAGGGGGCTAAGGTCCTACGAGCAGTACTTC.

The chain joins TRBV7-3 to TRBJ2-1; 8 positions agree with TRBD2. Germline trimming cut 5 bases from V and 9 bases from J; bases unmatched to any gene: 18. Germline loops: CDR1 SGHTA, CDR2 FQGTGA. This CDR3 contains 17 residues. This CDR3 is CASSTILGLAGDGEQFF. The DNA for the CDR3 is TGTGCCAGCAGCACAATATTGGGGCTAGCGGGTGACGGTGAGCAGTTCTTC.

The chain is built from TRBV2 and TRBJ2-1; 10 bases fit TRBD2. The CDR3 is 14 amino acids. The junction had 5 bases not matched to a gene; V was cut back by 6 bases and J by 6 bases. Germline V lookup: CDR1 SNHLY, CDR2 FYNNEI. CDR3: CASSSTSGINEQFF. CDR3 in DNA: TGTGCCAGCAGCTCCACTAGCGGGATCAATGAGCAGTTCTTC.

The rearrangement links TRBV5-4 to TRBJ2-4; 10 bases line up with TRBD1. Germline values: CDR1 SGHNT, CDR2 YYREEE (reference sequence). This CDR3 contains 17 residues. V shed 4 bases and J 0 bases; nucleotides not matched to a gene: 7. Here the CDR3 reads CASSPRTGGEAKNIQYF. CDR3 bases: TGTGCCAGCAGCCCGCGGACAGGGGGAGAAGCCAAAAACATTCAGTACTTC. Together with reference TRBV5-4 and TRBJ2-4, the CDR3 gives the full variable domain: ETGVTQSPTHLIKTRGQQVTLRCSSQSGHNTVSWYQQALGQGPQFIFQYYREEENGRGNFPPRFSGLQFPNYSSELNVNALELDDSALYLCASSPRTGGEAKNIQYFGAGTRLSVL.

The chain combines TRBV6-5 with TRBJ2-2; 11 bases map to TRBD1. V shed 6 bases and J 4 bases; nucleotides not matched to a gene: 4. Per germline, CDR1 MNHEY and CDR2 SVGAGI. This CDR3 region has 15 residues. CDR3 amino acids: CASSPDRGLTGELFF. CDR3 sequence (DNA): TGTGCCAGCAGCCCGGACAGGGGGCTCACCGGGGAGCTGTTTTTT.

As DNA, the CDR3 is TGTGCCAGCAGCTTGACAGGGAATGGCTACACCTTC. It yields the protein CASSLTGNGYTF. The chain carries TRBV5-6 and TRBJ1-2, with D perhaps matching TRBD1 (6 bases). Germline values: CDR1 SGHDT, CDR2 YYEEEE. Trimming removed 1 base at V and 6 bases at J, with 7 bases between. CDR3 length equals 12 residues.

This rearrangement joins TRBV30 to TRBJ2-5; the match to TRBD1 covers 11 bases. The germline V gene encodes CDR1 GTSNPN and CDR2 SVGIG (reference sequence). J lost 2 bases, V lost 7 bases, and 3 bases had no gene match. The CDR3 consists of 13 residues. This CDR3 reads CASGQGVQETQYF. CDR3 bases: TGTGCCTCGGGACAGGGGGTTCAAGAGACCCAGTACTTC.

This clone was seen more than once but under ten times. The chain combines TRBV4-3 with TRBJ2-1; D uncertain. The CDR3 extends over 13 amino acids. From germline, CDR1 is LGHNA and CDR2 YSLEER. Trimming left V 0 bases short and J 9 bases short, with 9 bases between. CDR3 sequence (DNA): TGCGCCAGCAGCCAAGATGGTACCGGTGAGCAGTTCTTC. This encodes CASSQDGTGEQFF.

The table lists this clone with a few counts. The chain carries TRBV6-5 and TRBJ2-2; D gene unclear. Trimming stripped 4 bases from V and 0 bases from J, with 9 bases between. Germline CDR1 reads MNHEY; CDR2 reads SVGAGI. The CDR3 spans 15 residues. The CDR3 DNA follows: TGTGCCAGCAGTTTCACTACCACGAACACCGGGGAGCTGTTTTTT. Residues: CASSFTTTNTGELFF.

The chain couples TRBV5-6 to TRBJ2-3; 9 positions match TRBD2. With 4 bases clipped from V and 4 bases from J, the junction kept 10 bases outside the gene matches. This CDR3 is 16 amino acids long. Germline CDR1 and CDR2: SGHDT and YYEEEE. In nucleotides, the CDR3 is TGTGCCAGCAGCCCCGGGGTAGCGGGAGCACCAGATACGCAGTATTTT. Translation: CASSPGVAGAPDTQYF.